The rows below give T cell receptor beta chains drawn from one sample of a study of T cells in Graves' hyperthyroidism and ophthalmopathy. TCRdb re-called the multiplex PCR reads through MiXCR, storing one row per CDR3 protein. The table lists around 350,000 distinct CDR3 sequences, approximately 14% of them singletons. The specimen was blood. The receptors shown here come from a woman aged 30 to 39 with Graves' ophthalmopathy. CDR3s include the opening cysteine and the closing phenylalanine or tryptophan. D genes are given only for firm matches. The size entry is marked missing in some rows and otherwise reads once, few, many or a size class.

TRBJ2-7,.,many,TRBV7-2,CASSFGGKQYF,TGTGCCAGCAGCTTCGGTGGAAAGCAGTACTTC
TRBJ2-7,TRBD1,few,TRBV28,CASSPRTGVPYEQYF,TGTGCCAGCAGTCCTCGGACAGGGGTTCCCTACGAGCAGTACTTC
TRBJ2-3,TRBD2,many,TRBV30,CAWSAPLAGGTDTQYF,TGTGCCTGGAGTGCACCCTTAGCGGGGGGCACAGATACGCAGTATTTT
TRBJ2-1,.,many,TRBV12-5,CASGLVLYEQFF,TGTGCTAGTGGTTTGGTACTTTATGAGCAGTTCTTC
TRBJ2-3,.,many,TRBV20-1,CSARDRDSLSTQYF,TGCAGTGCTAGAGACCGGGACTCTTTAAGTACGCAGTATTTT
TRBJ1-1,TRBD1,many,TRBV20-1,CSASRGGQNTEAFF,TGCAGTGCTTCCAGGGGGGGACAAAACACTGAAGCTTTCTTT
TRBJ2-7,.,few,TRBV6-2/TRBV6-3,CASNYPGAYEQYF,TGTGCCAGCAATTATCCGGGAGCCTACGAGCAGTACTTC
TRBJ2-7,.,many,TRBV14,CASSQAVGYEQYF,TGTGCCAGCAGCCAAGCGGTGGGCTACGAGCAGTACTTC
TRBJ1-1,TRBD1,many,TRBV6-1,CASTEGTGGFYEAFF,TGTGCCAGCACTGAAGGGACAGGGGGCTTCTACGAAGCTTTCTTT
TRBJ1-5,.,few,TRBV19,CAIPGRPQHF,TGTGCCATCCCAGGGAGGCCCCAGCATTTT
TRBJ2-7,.,.,TRBV4-1,CASSQERGTDLSYEQYF,TGCGCCAGCAGCCAAGAACGGGGGACAGACCTCTCCTACGAGCAGTACTTC
TRBJ1-2,.,many,TRBV28,CASTRQVPSYGYTF,TGTGCCAGCACACGACAGGTTCCATCCTATGGCTACACCTTC
TRBJ2-7,.,many,TRBV2,CASSEMGYEQYF,TGTGCCAGCAGTGAAATGGGCTACGAGCAGTACTTC
TRBJ2-1,TRBD2,many,TRBV15,CATRKTSGESNEQFF,TGTGCCACCAGAAAGACTAGCGGGGAGTCCAATGAGCAGTTCTTC
TRBJ2-4,TRBD2,.,TRBV20-1,CSASPWTSGSKNIQYF,TGCAGTGCTAGCCCCTGGACTAGCGGGAGTAAAAACATTCAGTACTTC
TRBJ2-7,.,many,TRBV15,CATSPTGGSSYEQYF,TGTGCCACCAGCCCAACCGGCGGTAGCTCCTACGAGCAGTACTTC
TRBJ2-1,TRBD2,many,TRBV5-1,CASSFSSGGYNEQFF,TGCGCCAGCAGCTTCTCTAGCGGGGGGTACAATGAGCAGTTCTTC